This T cell receptor beta chain was observed in a study of T-cell memory formation after mild COVID-19 (dated by TCRdb to the early 2020s). Background on the whole study: TCR sequence clusters from the two donors were largely donor specific. In a couple of donors, T-cell clones that expanded and contracted after mild COVID-19 were tracked by sequencing TCRalpha and TCRbeta repertoires over time. Two young, previously healthy adult volunteers made up the cohort, one male and one female. Results the study describes overall, beyond this receptor: From day 15 to 85, contracting clones showed balanced CD4/CD8 phenotypes, whereas a second wave of clones that expanded from day 15 to 37 leaned towards CD4+. Some responding clones were detected in pre-infection memory, suggesting pre-existing cross-reactive memory T cells joined the SARS-CoV-2 response. The study covered only a couple of mild cases, and larger cohorts including severe cases with pre-infection samples were considered necessary. Contracting CD4+ clones turned up mainly in the CM and EM memory subsets, whereas EMRA was where CD8+ clones were enriched. Whether the second-wave clones peaking on day 37 were SARS-CoV-2 specific was not confirmed.

Ficoll-Paque density gradient centrifugation was the method used to isolate PBMCs. The instrument given in TCRdb is Illumina NovaSeq 6000. TCRalpha and TCRbeta cDNA libraries were built by 5'RACE with constant-segment primers, adding sample barcodes and unique molecular identifiers. Trizol reagent was used to extract RNA from every sample. The libraries were amplified in two PCR steps, and the second step added a second sample barcode and Illumina TruSeq adapters. Sequencing of the libraries was done on an Illumina NovaSeq, producing 2 x 150 bp paired-end reads. For the original study's pipeline: With migec v1.2.7, reads were demultiplexed and then collapsed into UMI-guided consensus sequences. With mixcr v2.1.11, UMI consensuses were aligned to TRA and TRB V and J templates and assembled into clonotypes. Expanded or contracted clonotypes were those called significant by both edgeR and NoisET, with noise models trained on biological replicates. For edgeR calls, a false discovery rate-adjusted p below 0.01 and a log2 fold-change threshold of 1 were applied. PCA with hierarchical clustering of max-normalized trajectories of the 1000 most abundant clonotypes was used as exploratory dynamics analysis. Separately sequenced CD4+ and CD8+ repertoires were used to assign the CD4 or CD8 phenotype of responding clones. The public reads were reanalyzed by TCRdb: fastp trimming at Q25, MiXCR alignment, in-frame beta chains only. Each entry merges the rows of one CDR3 protein and shows their most common DNA and genes. What appears here as the V and J calls and clone size reflects TCRdb's work, not the paper's. Present in this sample are fewer than 140,000 distinct CDR3 sequences, about 15% of which were seen just once. The ten largest make up roughly 27% of the sample.

This clonotype was observed a few times. Its binding antigen is unknown. No base qualities exist here, and no much larger clone lies one base off it. Trimming removed 0 bases from V and 1 base from J, leaving 12 bases between the germline ends. From its cysteine to its phenylalanine, the CDR3 spans 16 amino acids. Here the CDR3 DNA is all that survives: 48 bases in frame from base 1. From a lookup of the germline V gene (reference sequence), CDR1 and CDR2 are SGHKS and YYEKEE. The sequence was obtained from an adult woman who had mild COVID-19 (a few samples of this study predate the infection). The sample titles of this study are shuffled in the database, so cell type and time point are left out; the donor was told from shared clones. Sequenced sample: PBMCs or a T cell subset sorted from them (not recorded which). The chain uses TRBV5-5 and TRBJ2-3; the D gene identity is not certain. The nucleotide sequence is TGTGCCAGCAGCTTGGCCTACCAGGACGGCACAGATACGCAGTATTTT. The resulting protein is CASSLAYQDGTDTQYF.